One sample yielded the 21 T cell receptor beta chains listed below, sequenced in a study of technical replicates of blood from four donors. Some clones are missing from TCRdb's copy, which holds only in-frame ones; the method was immunoSEQ multiplex PCR. Of more than 75,000 clones listed, 90% to 97% were seen once; the top ten hold about 0.38%. The sequencing sample was made of T cells isolated from PBMCs. These receptors were obtained from a human donor in good health.

The rearrangement joins TRBV5-1 to TRBJ2-3; 7 positions match TRBD2. The CDR3 consists of 16 residues. Germline lookup yields CDR1 SGHRS and CDR2 YFSETQ. The junction had 12 bases not matched to a gene; V was cut back by 4 bases and J by 4 bases. The CDR3 nucleotides are TGCGCCAGCAGCCAGCTGACTAGCTCAATGGCAGATACGCAGTATTTT. This codes for CASSQLTSSMADTQYF.

The rearrangement uses TRBV4-2 and TRBJ2-3, with 7 bases fitting TRBD1. The germline CDR1 and CDR2 sequences are LGHNA and YNFKEQ. After removal of 0 bases from V and 2 bases from J, the junction contained 11 bases not matched to a gene. The CDR3 spans 18 residues. CDR3: CASSQDLFGQAPTDTQYF. The CDR3 DNA is TGTGCCAGCAGCCAAGACCTCTTTGGACAGGCTCCCACAGATACGCAGTATTTT.

The chain has TRBV6-5 and TRBJ1-1; 9 nucleotides line up with TRBD1. Germline V gives CDR1 MNHEY, CDR2 SVGAGI. The CDR3 extends over 13 amino acids. V trimming: 6 bases; J trimming: 6 bases; junction bases outside the gene matches: 5. The CDR3 region has the DNA TGTGCCAGCAGCAGGACAGGGGAAGCTGAAGCTTTCTTT. It translates to CASSRTGEAEAFF.

The chain is built from TRBV18 and TRBJ2-5; a possible D gene is TRBD2 (6 bases). Germline-derived CDR1 and CDR2 are KGHSH and LQKENI. Between the trimmed V and J ends, which lost 3 bases and 4 bases, there was a span of 21 bases. The CDR3 is 17 amino acids. CDR3 loop: CASSPSLPGTGGETQYF. CDR3 bases: TGTGCCAGCTCACCCTCCCTCCCCGGGACCGGGGGAGAGACCCAGTACTTC.

The chain recombines TRBV6-1 with TRBJ1-5, with D possibly TRBD1 on 6 matching bases. CDR1 and CDR2 (germline): MNHNS, SASEGT. The CDR3 has 15 residues. Trimming stripped 8 bases from V and 3 bases from J, with 17 bases between. CDR3 nucleotides: TGTGCCAGCGGTAAACAGGGAAGAGACAATCAGCCCCAGCATTTT. Amino acids: CASGKQGRDNQPQHF.

The chain joins TRBV7-3 to TRBJ2-7; TRBD2 aligns across 8 bases. Trimming took 3 bases from V and 6 from J; bases not matched to a gene: 7. The CDR3 is 14 amino acids. The germline V gene has CDR1 SGHTA and CDR2 FQGTGA. CDR3 in DNA: TGTGCCAGCAGCTTTCTCGGGAGGGGAGGCGAGCAGTACTTC. Protein sequence: CASSFLGRGGEQYF. The full variable domain, its missing parts supplied by reference TRBV7-3 and TRBJ2-7, is GAGVSQTPSNKVTEKGKYVELRCDPISGHTALYWYRQSLGQGPEFLIYFQGTGAADDSGLPNDRFFAVRPEGSVSTLKIQRTERGDSAVYLCASSFLGRGGEQYFGPGTRLTVT.

V usage is TRBV20-1 and J usage is TRBJ1-1, with D uncertain. This CDR3 is 10 amino acids long. Trimming took 6 bases from V and 5 from J, leaving 7 bases between them. Germline V gives CDR1 DFQATT, CDR2 SNEGSKA (reference sequence). In DNA form, the CDR3 reads TGCAGTGCGCGGCGGACTGAAGCTTTCTTT. This codes for CSARRTEAFF.

This chain joins TRBV5-4 and TRBJ1-5; 7 positions agree with TRBD1. In germline, CDR1 is SGHNT, CDR2 YYREEE (reference sequence). V lost 5 bases to trimming and J lost 6 bases; unmatched junction nucleotides: 11. This CDR3 region has 15 residues. DNA of the CDR3: TGTGCCAGCAGTCCAGAAGGGGGCCTCAGTCAGCCCCAGCATTTT. This encodes CASSPEGGLSQPQHF.

The rearrangement uses TRBV7-3 and TRBJ2-5; 9 nucleotides line up with TRBD1. The germline V gene has CDR1 SGHTA and CDR2 FQGTGA. With V trimmed by 6 bases and J by 5 bases, 7 bases remained unmatched. The CDR3 sequence is 14 residues long. The CDR3 coding sequence is TGTGCCAGCAGTTTACAGGGGGCGCAGGAGACCCAGTACTTC. It specifies CASSLQGAQETQYF.

The chain's CDR3 is CASSQDRGPVTFSGANVLTF. As DNA, the CDR3 is TGTGCCAGCTCACAAGACAGGGGTCCCGTTACCTTCTCTGGGGCCAACGTCCTGACTTTC. The J gene is TRBJ2-6, the V gene TRBV18, with 8 positions matching TRBD1. The V gene's germline CDR1 is KGHSH and CDR2 LQKENI. The J segment lost 0 bases and the V segment lost 4 bases, leaving 14 bases of the junction unmatched. CDR3 length equals 20 residues.

The V call is TRBV13, the J call TRBJ2-2; D is undetermined. V dropped 3 bases and J dropped 4 bases, with 9 bases sitting between them. This CDR3 contains 14 residues. Germline V gene sequence: CDR1 PRHDT, CDR2 FYEKMQ (reference sequence). CDR3 sequence: CASSFERVTGELFF. The DNA of the CDR3 is TGTGCCAGCAGCTTTGAACGGGTCACCGGGGAGCTGTTTTTT.

The chain carries TRBV19 and TRBJ1-1; D perhaps matches TRBD1 (5 bases). Germline values: CDR1 LNHDA, CDR2 SQIVND (reference sequence). Deletions cut 5 bases from V and 4 bases from J, with 11 bases between. The CDR3 sequence is 13 residues long. The CDR3 region has the DNA TGTGCCAGTAGTTTGGGACTCAGCACTGAAGCTTTCTTT. Amino acids: CASSLGLSTEAFF.

This chain joins TRBV5-6 and TRBJ2-3; D is perhaps TRBD1 (6 bases). The length of the CDR3 is 16 residues. The germline CDR1 and CDR2 sequences are SGHDT and YYEEEE. V shed 1 base and J shed 4 bases, with 16 bases lying between them. CDR3 in amino acids: CASSLRSRWGPDTQYF. CDR3 nucleotide sequence: TGTGCCAGCAGCTTGCGATCTCGTTGGGGGCCAGATACGCAGTATTTT.

The chain carries TRBV18 and TRBJ1-3; a possible D gene is TRBD1 (5 bases). CDR3 size: 15 residues. Trimming stripped 3 bases from V and 0 bases from J, with 9 bases between. Germline CDR1 KGHSH, CDR2 LQKENI. The CDR3 bases are TGTGCCAGCTCACCTCAGCAGGGCTCTGGAAACACCATATATTTT. Translated, it gives CASSPQQGSGNTIYF.

This chain connects TRBV10-1 to TRBJ1-4; 7 bases agree with TRBD1. J was trimmed by 2 bases and V by 6 bases; bases with no gene match: 0. This CDR3 has 13 amino acids. The germline gives CDR1 WNHNN, CDR2 SYGVQD (reference sequence). CDR3 in amino acids: CASRTGTNEKLFF. CDR3 DNA: TGCGCCAGCAGGACAGGGACTAATGAAAAACTGTTTTTT.

The chain employs TRBV5-1 and TRBJ2-1; the match to TRBD2 covers 10 bases. CDR1 and CDR2 (germline): SGHRS, YFSETQ. Losses at the gene ends were 6 bases for V and 7 bases for J; bases not matched to a gene: 13. CDR3 size: 16 residues. The CDR3 reads CASTPTSGTTLNEQFF. The CDR3 nucleotides are TGCGCCAGCACCCCTACTAGCGGGACCACCCTAAATGAGCAGTTCTTC.

The chain employs TRBV6-6 and TRBJ1-1; TRBD1 agrees at 12 bases. CDR3 length equals 15 residues. Germline CDR1 MNHNY, CDR2 SVGAGI (reference sequence). Trimming took 8 bases from V and 6 from J; bases not matched to a gene: 10. CDR3 residues: CASGGTGGAYAEAFF. The CDR3 DNA follows: TGTGCCAGCGGAGGGACAGGGGGCGCTTATGCTGAAGCTTTCTTT.

This clone has just one count. J is TRBJ2-1 and V is TRBV4-1, with 9 bases that match TRBD1. Germline CDR1 reads MGHRA; CDR2 reads YSYEKL. V was clipped by 4 bases and J by 8 bases; unmatched bases: 9. The CDR3 length is 15 residues. The CDR3 DNA sequence: TGCGCCAGCAGCCGAAGGCGGACAGGGGACCATGAGCAGTTCTTC. Translating it yields CASSRRRTGDHEQFF.

This chain joins TRBV5-4 and TRBJ2-1; tentatively, D is TRBD2 (5 bases). Germline V gene data show CDR1 as SGHNT and CDR2 as YYREEE (reference sequence). The CDR3 consists of 15 residues. Trimming took off 0 bases at V and 0 bases at J, with 7 bases between the two ends. The CDR3 reads CASSLGTDSYNEQFF. CDR3 DNA sequence: TGTGCCAGCAGCTTGGGGACTGACTCCTACAATGAGCAGTTCTTC.

This clone was detected only once. V usage is TRBV19 and J usage is TRBJ2-1, with TRBD2 identical over 8 bases. Germline values: CDR1 LNHDA, CDR2 SQIVND (reference sequence). The CDR3 has 16 amino acids. With V trimmed by 5 bases and J by 1 base, 7 bases remained unmatched. The chain's CDR3 is CASSSLTSGSYNEQFF. The CDR3 DNA sequence: TGTGCCAGTAGTTCTCTCACTAGCGGTTCCTACAATGAGCAGTTCTTC. The full variable domain, rest sourced from reference TRBV19 and TRBJ2-1, is DGGITQSPKYLFRKEGQNVTLSCEQNLNHDAMYWYRQDPGQGLRLIYYSQIVNDFQKGDIAEGYSVSREKKESFPLTVTSAQKNPTAFYLCASSSLTSGSYNEQFFGPGTRLTVL.

In this sample, this clone turned up once. J is TRBJ2-1 and V is TRBV7-3; 7 bases fit TRBD1. Germline loops: CDR1 SGHTA, CDR2 FQGTGA. This CDR3 is built from 15 residues. The V segment lost 3 bases and the J segment 10 bases; nucleotides outside the gene matches: 12. The CDR3 nucleotides are TGTGCCAGCAGCTTTGATGAGGGGGCTGGGGTAGAGCAGTTCTTC. Its translation is CASSFDEGAGVEQFF.